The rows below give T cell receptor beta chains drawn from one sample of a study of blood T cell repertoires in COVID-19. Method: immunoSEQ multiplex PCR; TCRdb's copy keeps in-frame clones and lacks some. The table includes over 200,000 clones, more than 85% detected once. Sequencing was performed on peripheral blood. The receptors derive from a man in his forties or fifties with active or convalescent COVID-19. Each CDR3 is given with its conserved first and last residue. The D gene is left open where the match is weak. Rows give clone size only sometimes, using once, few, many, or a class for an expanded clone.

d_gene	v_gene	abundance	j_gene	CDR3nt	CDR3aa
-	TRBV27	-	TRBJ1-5	TGTGCCAGCAGTAGGGGGTATAGCAATCAGCCCCAGCATTTT	CASSRGYSNQPQHF
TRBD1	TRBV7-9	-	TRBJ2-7	TGTGCCAGCAGCCCCGGACAGGGTGTGAAGTACTTC	CASSPGQGVKYF
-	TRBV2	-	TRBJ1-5	TGTGCCAGCAGTGTACCAGGGAATCAGCCCCAGCATTTT	CASSVPGNQPQHF
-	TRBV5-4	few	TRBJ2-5	TGTGCCAGCAGCTTGGACGGAAGGGGTACCCAGTACTTC	CASSLDGRGTQYF
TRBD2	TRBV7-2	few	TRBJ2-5	TGTGCCAGCAGCTTAGCTAGCGGGGTGATATCCGACCCAAAGTACTTC	CASSLASGVISDPKYF
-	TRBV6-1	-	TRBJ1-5	TGTGCCAGCAGTGAAGCCCCTAGGCCCCAGCATTTT	CASSEAPRPQHF
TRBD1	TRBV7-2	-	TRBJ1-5	TGTGCCAGCAGCTTAACAGGGGTTCAGCCCCAGCATTTT	CASSLTGVQPQHF
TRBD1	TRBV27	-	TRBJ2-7	TGTGCCAGCAGCTTCTCCCCGGGACAGGTCTACGAGCAGTACTTC	CASSFSPGQVYEQYF
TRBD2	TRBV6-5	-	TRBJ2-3	TGTGCCAGCAGGATGGGAGGGAGCGGCACAGATACGCAGTATTTT	CASRMGGSGTDTQYF
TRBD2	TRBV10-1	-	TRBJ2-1	TGCGCCAGCAAAACTAGCGGGAGTAACAATGAGCAGTTCTTC	CASKTSGSNNEQFF
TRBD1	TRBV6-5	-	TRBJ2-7	TGTGCCAGCAGACTAGACAGGGTCAGCGAGCAGTACTTC	CASRLDRVSEQYF
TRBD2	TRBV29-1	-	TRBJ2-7	TGCAGCGCCCTCCCCACTAGCGGGATCTACGAGCAGTACTTC	CSALPTSGIYEQYF
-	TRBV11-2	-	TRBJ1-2	TGTGCCAGCAGCCTAGGACAAGTCCAAGGCTACACCTTC	CASSLGQVQGYTF
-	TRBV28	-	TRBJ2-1	TGTGCCAGCAGTTTAGACACATACAATGAGCAGTTCTTC	CASSLDTYNEQFF
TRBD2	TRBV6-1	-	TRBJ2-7	TGTGCCAGCAGTGAACCCCCCCTAGCGGGGTCCCACGAGCAGTACTTC	CASSEPPLAGSHEQYF
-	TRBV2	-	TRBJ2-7	TGTGCCAGCAGTGCCCAGGGGTTCTACGAGCAGTACTTC	CASSAQGFYEQYF
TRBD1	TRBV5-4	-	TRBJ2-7	TGTGCCAGCAGCCAGGACAGGGCGAGAGAGCAGTACTTC	CASSQDRAREQYF
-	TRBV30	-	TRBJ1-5	TGTGCCTGGAGTGCGGGGGGTGGCCAGCCCCAGCATTTT	CAWSAGGGQPQHF
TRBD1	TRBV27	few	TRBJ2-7	TGTGCCAGCAGTTTAGGGACAGTCTACGAGCAGTACTTC	CASSLGTVYEQYF
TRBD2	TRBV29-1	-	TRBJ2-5	TGCAGCGTTGGACCGGCTAGCGGGAGGTTAGGGACCCAGTACTTC	CSVGPASGRLGTQYF
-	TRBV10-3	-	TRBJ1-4	TGTGCCATTAGGGGAGGGGCTAATGAAAAACTGTTTTTT	CAIRGGANEKLFF
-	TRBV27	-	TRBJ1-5	TGTGCCAGCAGTTTTGGGGGGTACCATCAGCCCCAGCATTTT	CASSFGGYHQPQHF
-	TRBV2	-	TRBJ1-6	TGTGCCAGCACCGACAGGCCTTATAATTCACCCCTCCACTTT	CASTDRPYNSPLHF
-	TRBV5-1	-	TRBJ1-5	TGCGCCAGCAGCTTCCAGGGATCGGGTCAGCCCCAGCATTTT	CASSFQGSGQPQHF
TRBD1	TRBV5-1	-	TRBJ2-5	TGCGCCAGCAGCAAGGGACAGGGTCAAGAGACCCAGTACTTC	CASSKGQGQETQYF